This entry lists 22 T cell receptor beta chains sequenced from one sample in a study of blood T cell repertoires in COVID-19. Profiling relied on immunoSEQ multiplex PCR, and the TCRdb table lists in-frame clones only, not all of them. Here the sample spans approximately 450,000 clones, about 85% being singletons. The sequenced sample was PBMCs or T cells enriched from blood (not recorded which). Receptors originate from a woman under 30 with acute COVID-19.

This clone appeared a single time. The chain couples TRBV9 to TRBJ2-7, with 13 bases that match TRBD2. The CDR3 consists of 16 residues. Trimming at V came to 3 bases and at J to 6 bases, leaving 9 bases not matched to a gene. Germline V gives CDR1 SGDLS, CDR2 YYNGEE. The CDR3 here is CASSETLAGGPGEQYF. The DNA for the CDR3 is TGTGCCAGCAGCGAGACACTAGCGGGAGGGCCAGGCGAGCAGTACTTC.

The CDR3 protein is CASSVGESTDTQYF. In nucleotides, the CDR3 is TGTGCCAGCAGCGTTGGTGAGAGCACAGATACGCAGTATTTT. The chain joins TRBV9 to TRBJ2-3; no clear D. V was cut by 2 bases and J by 0 bases, with 7 bases left in between. Germline V CDR1 and CDR2: SGDLS, YYNGEE. The CDR3 sequence is 14 residues long.

CDR3 amino acids: CASSQEGRDTYGYTF. The CDR3, as DNA: TGCGCCAGCAGCCAAGAGGGCCGGGACACCTATGGCTACACCTTC. The gene calls are TRBV4-1 and TRBJ1-2; a weak D match, TRBD1 (6 bases). The germline V gene encodes CDR1 MGHRA and CDR2 YSYEKL. Between the trimmed V and J ends, which lost 0 bases and 4 bases, there was a span of 12 bases. The CDR3 runs to 15 residues.

The chain employs TRBV6-5 and TRBJ1-6, with TRBD1 identical over 9 bases. J gave up 9 bases and V 0 bases, and 6 bases lay outside the gene matches. Germline loops: CDR1 MNHEY, CDR2 SVGAGI. The CDR3 sequence is 16 residues long. CDR3 coding DNA: TGTGCCAGCAGTTACTCGCGACAGGGGGTAACTTCACCCCTCCACTTT. It encodes CASSYSRQGVTSPLHF.

This rearrangement joins TRBV28 to TRBJ1-5; a possible D gene is TRBD1 (5 bases). V lost 3 bases and J lost 0, with 9 bases in between. The germline gives CDR1 MDHEN, CDR2 SYDVKM. This CDR3 has 15 residues. CDR3 residues: CASSFSGYSNQPQHF. The CDR3 coding sequence is TGTGCCAGCAGTTTTTCAGGGTATAGCAATCAGCCCCAGCATTTT.

This chain links TRBV5-6 with TRBJ2-5; D is perhaps TRBD2 (6 bases). This CDR3 comprises 15 residues. With 5 bases removed from V and 2 bases from J, the gap between germline ends came to 16 bases. Germline V gene data show CDR1 as SGHDT and CDR2 as YYEEEE. The CDR3 here is CASRPTGSRQETQYF. In DNA, the CDR3 is TGTGCCAGCAGACCAACCGGGAGCCGACAAGAGACCCAGTACTTC.

This chain connects TRBV5-5 to TRBJ1-2; D remains unclear. This CDR3 region has 15 residues. Germline V lookup: CDR1 SGHKS, CDR2 YYEKEE (reference sequence). Trimming shortened V by 1 base and J by 5 bases, and 15 bases separated the two germline ends. Here the CDR3 DNA reads TGTGCCAGCAGCTTGAAGTTTAACGGAGTTTATGGCTACACCTTC. This translates into CASSLKFNGVYGYTF.

The J gene is TRBJ2-5, the V gene TRBV20-1; D not resolved. The germline V gene encodes CDR1 DFQATT and CDR2 SNEGSKA (reference sequence). Deletions cut 6 bases from V and 1 base from J, with 6 bases between. The CDR3 runs 11 residues. DNA of the CDR3: TGCAGTGCCCCAATCCAAGAGACCCAGTACTTC. Encoded protein: CSAPIQETQYF.

The table lists this clone with a count of one. The V call is TRBV7-8, the J call TRBJ1-2; 12 bases line up with TRBD1. Germline loops: CDR1 SGHVS, CDR2 FQNEAQ. V lost 5 bases and J lost 2; bases outside the gene matches: 3. This CDR3 is built from 15 residues. CDR3 DNA sequence: TGTGCCAGCAGCCCGGGACAGGGGGCGAACTATGGCTACACCTTC. Translation gives CASSPGQGANYGYTF.

The chain recombines TRBV19 with TRBJ2-5, with D maybe TRBD2 (7 bases). CDR1 is LNHDA, CDR2 SQIVND, per germline (reference sequence). Trimming shortened V by 7 bases and J by 2 bases, and 14 bases separated the two germline ends. The CDR3 loop spans 14 amino acids. This CDR3 is CASNLRGAQETQYF. CDR3 DNA sequence: TGTGCCAGTAACCTACGGGGGGCGCAAGAGACCCAGTACTTC.

This chain links TRBV9 with TRBJ2-3; the D gene is possibly TRBD2 (5 bases). Germline CDR1 and CDR2: SGDLS and YYNGEE. This CDR3 contains 14 residues. Trimming took off 2 bases at V and 6 bases at J, with 13 bases between the two ends. The CDR3 loop is CASSVGLPGDTQYF. CDR3 in DNA: TGTGCCAGCAGCGTTGGACTCCCCGGGGATACGCAGTATTTT.

For the CDR3, the DNA is TGTGCCAGCAGCCGAAGGACAGTTAGCAATCAGCCCCAGCATTTT. Encoded protein: CASSRRTVSNQPQHF. The J gene is TRBJ1-5, the V gene TRBV6-2 or TRBV6-3, with D possibly being TRBD1 (6 bases). V lost 6 bases and J 0 bases, leaving 12 bases between the germline ends. The germline CDR1 and CDR2 sequences are MNHEY and SVGEGT. This CDR3 region has 15 residues.

This rearrangement joins TRBV28 to TRBJ2-7; TRBD2 might be the D (7 bases). V gave up 5 bases and J gave up 3 bases, with 17 bases separating them. The CDR3 totals 15 residues. Germline CDR1 and CDR2: MDHEN and SYDVKM. The CDR3 region has the DNA TGTGCCAGCAGTCTTTTGGTAGGGGGGGTCTACGAGCAGTACTTC. It encodes CASSLLVGGVYEQYF. The entire variable domain, with the rest obtained from reference TRBV28 and TRBJ2-7, is as follows: DVKVTQSSRYLVKRTGEKVFLECVQDMDHENMFWYRQDPGLGLRLIYFSYDVKMKEKGDIPEGYSVSREKKERFSLILESASTNQTSMYLCASSLLVGGVYEQYFGPGTRLTVT.

The V and J genes are TRBV12-5 and TRBJ2-1; 16 bases align to TRBD2. Losses at the gene ends were 5 bases for V and 7 bases for J; bases not matched to a gene: 5. Germline-derived CDR1 and CDR2 are LGHNT and FRNRAP. The CDR3 totals 16 residues. This chain's CDR3 is CASGLGLAGGKNEQFF. In DNA, the CDR3 is TGTGCTAGTGGTCTGGGACTAGCGGGAGGGAAAAATGAGCAGTTCTTC. The entire variable domain, with the rest obtained from reference TRBV12-5 and TRBJ2-1, is as follows: DARVTQTPRHKVTEMGQEVTMRCQPILGHNTVFWYRQTMMQGLELLAYFRNRAPLDDSGMPKDRFSAEMPDATLATLKIQPSEPRDSAVYFCASGLGLAGGKNEQFFGPGTRLTVL.

The chain combines TRBV6-5 with TRBJ2-7, with 8 positions matching TRBD1. Per germline, CDR1 MNHEY and CDR2 SVGAGI. The CDR3 consists of 15 residues. Trimming took 6 bases from V and 2 from J; bases not matched to a gene: 9. The CDR3 sequence: CASRKAQGDPYEQYF. CDR3 DNA sequence: TGTGCCAGCAGGAAAGCACAGGGGGACCCCTACGAGCAGTACTTC.

This chain links TRBV9 with TRBJ1-3, with TRBD1 as a possible D gene (5 bases). This CDR3 has 16 residues. V was trimmed by 3 bases and J by 5 bases, leaving 18 bases between them. From germline, CDR1 is SGDLS and CDR2 YYNGEE. The CDR3 nucleotides read TGTGCCAGCAGCGCGACCCTGATGGGGCAAAGAAACACCATATATTTT. Amino acid sequence: CASSATLMGQRNTIYF.

The genes are TRBV5-1 and TRBJ2-7, with D possibly matching TRBD2 (5 bases). Germline V CDR1 and CDR2: SGHRS, YFSETQ. With 5 bases removed from V and 7 bases from J, the gap between germline ends came to 19 bases. The CDR3 length is 14 residues. CDR3: CASRPDGDPSEQYF. CDR3 DNA: TGCGCCAGCAGACCGGACGGGGATCCCTCGGAGCAGTACTTC.

The V and J genes are TRBV19 and TRBJ2-7; D might be TRBD2 (5 bases). This CDR3 is built from 15 residues. Trimming shortened V by 4 bases and J by 2 bases, and 15 bases separated the two germline ends. CDR1 and CDR2 (germline): LNHDA, SQIVND (reference sequence). As DNA, the CDR3 is TGTGCCAGTAGTACGCCGGGAAAGGCGACCTACGAGCAGTACTTC. Its translation is CASSTPGKATYEQYF.

This chain joins TRBV27 and TRBJ1-3; D is undetermined. Trimming took 0 bases from V and 2 from J, leaving 8 bases between them. From germline, CDR1 is MNHEY and CDR2 SMNVEV (reference sequence). CDR3 length equals 15 residues. The CDR3 nucleotides read TGTGCCAGCAGTTTATCGGCCAGTACTGGAAACACCATATATTTT. This encodes CASSLSASTGNTIYF.

The chain recombines TRBV15 with TRBJ2-3; 12 nucleotides match TRBD1. The junction had 6 bases not matched to a gene; V was cut back by 3 bases and J by 5 bases. CDR1 and CDR2 from the germline V gene are LNHNV and YYDKDF (reference sequence). The CDR3 contains 16 residues. The CDR3 region is CATSSRDRGLEDTQYF. CDR3 bases: TGTGCCACCAGCAGCAGGGACAGGGGGCTTGAAGATACGCAGTATTTT.

The chain links TRBV13 to TRBJ2-7; 7 nucleotides match TRBD1. V lost 4 bases, J lost 2 bases, and 5 bases stayed unmatched. Germline V lookup: CDR1 PRHDT, CDR2 FYEKMQ (reference sequence). There are 14 residues in the CDR3. The DNA of the CDR3 is TGTGCCAGCAGCTCTATCGGGACAGCCTACGAGCAGTACTTC. This encodes CASSSIGTAYEQYF.

The chain recombines TRBV18 with TRBJ2-7; 13 positions match TRBD2. V was pared by 6 bases and J by 1 base, with 6 bases of the junction left unmatched. CDR1 KGHSH and CDR2 LQKENI come from the germline V gene. The CDR3 extends over 16 amino acids. The CDR3 here is CASSWTSGGHSYEQYF. In DNA, the CDR3 is TGTGCCAGCTCCTGGACTAGCGGGGGCCATTCCTACGAGCAGTACTTC.